This T cell receptor (beta chain) was observed in a study of vaccination and CD4 T cells after COVID-19. Turning to the study itself: As control conditions, cultures were given either a CEFX pool serving as positive control, an HIV-1 Nef pool, or no peptide at all.

Treatment described: roughly 10-day PBMC culture with coronavirus spike peptide pools or control peptides (ViraFEST assay). Prior to the COVID-19 pandemic (2011-2018), the unexposed donor's CD4+ T cells were collected. Antigen-specific T cells were expanded with peptide pools by ViraFEST, and TCRs were then sequenced. Alongside around 10 IU/ml IL-2 and roughly 9.9 ug/ml peptide pools, PBMCs were cultured at a few million per well. The CDR3 consists of 12 residues. Per germline, CDR1 LNHDA and CDR2 SQIVND (reference sequence). V gave up 7 bases and J gave up 1 base, with 5 bases separating them. This clonotype was seen more than once but under ten times. Its antigen is not identified. Sequence data for DNA of cultured CD4+ T cells were generated by the Oncomine TCR Beta short-read assay. TCRdb used MiXCR to reprocess the PCR reads, holding one entry per CDR3 protein. The data contain 6,100 or so distinct CDR3 sequences, roughly 50% of them singletons.

Sequenced input: CD4+ T cells from blood, cultured in vitro. The J gene is TRBJ1-5, the V gene TRBV19; no reliable D call. The sequence came from a human donor in good health. CDR3 DNA: TGTGCCAGTAAGGGAAGCAATCAGCCCCAGCATTTT. Its protein product is CASKGSNQPQHF.